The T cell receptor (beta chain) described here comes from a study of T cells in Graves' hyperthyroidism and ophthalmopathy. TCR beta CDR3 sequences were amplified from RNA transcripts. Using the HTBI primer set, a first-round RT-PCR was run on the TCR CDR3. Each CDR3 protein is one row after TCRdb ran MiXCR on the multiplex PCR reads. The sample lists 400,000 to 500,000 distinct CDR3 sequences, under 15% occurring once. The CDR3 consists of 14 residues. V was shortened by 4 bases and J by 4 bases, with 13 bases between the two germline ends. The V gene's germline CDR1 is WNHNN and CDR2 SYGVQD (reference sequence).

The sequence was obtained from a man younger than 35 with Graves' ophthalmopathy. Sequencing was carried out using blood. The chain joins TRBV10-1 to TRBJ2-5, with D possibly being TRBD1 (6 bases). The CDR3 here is CASSGVRGRETQYF. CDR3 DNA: TGCGCCAGCAGTGGGGTGAGGGGGAGAGAGACCCAGTACTTC.